One T cell receptor (beta chain) is described in this entry. The data are from a study of blood T cell repertoires in COVID-19. Study in general: Sites across the United States, Italy and Spain contributed samples from acute and convalescent COVID-19. PBMCs, B-cell-depleted T cells, or T cells were the source of the cDNA or gDNA that made up the material.

J gave up 4 bases and V 1 base, and 1 base lay outside the gene matches. This CDR3 has 14 residues. The germline V gene encodes CDR1 SGHRS and CDR2 YFSETQ. Per the study methods: Amplification of reference gene primers provided the estimated nucleated cell counts. Sequencing used immunoSEQ multiplex PCR; TCRdb keeps in-frame clones, though not all of them. Clone size and the V and J calls come from that table; the DNA yielded D and trimming. The sample carries around 370,000 clones, under 95% recorded once. The clonotype originates from a woman aged 18-29 years who had recovered from COVID-19. The sequenced sample consisted of peripheral blood. This chain links TRBV5-1 with TRBJ2-1; 8 nucleotides match TRBD2. CDR3 DNA sequence: TGCGCCAGCAGCTTGCCTAGCGGGTACAATGAGCAGTTCTTC. It codes for CASSLPSGYNEQFF.